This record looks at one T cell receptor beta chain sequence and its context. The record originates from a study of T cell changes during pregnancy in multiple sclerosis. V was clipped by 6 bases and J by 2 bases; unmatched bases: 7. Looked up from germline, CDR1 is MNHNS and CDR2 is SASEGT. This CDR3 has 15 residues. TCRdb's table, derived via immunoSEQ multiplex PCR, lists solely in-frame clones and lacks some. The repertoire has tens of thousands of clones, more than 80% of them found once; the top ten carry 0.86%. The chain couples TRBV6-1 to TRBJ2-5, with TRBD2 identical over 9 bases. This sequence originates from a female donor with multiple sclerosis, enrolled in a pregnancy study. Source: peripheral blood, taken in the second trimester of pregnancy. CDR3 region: CASSLTSGRQETQYF. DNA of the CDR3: TGTGCCAGCAGCCTGACTAGCGGTAGGCAAGAGACCCAGTACTTC.